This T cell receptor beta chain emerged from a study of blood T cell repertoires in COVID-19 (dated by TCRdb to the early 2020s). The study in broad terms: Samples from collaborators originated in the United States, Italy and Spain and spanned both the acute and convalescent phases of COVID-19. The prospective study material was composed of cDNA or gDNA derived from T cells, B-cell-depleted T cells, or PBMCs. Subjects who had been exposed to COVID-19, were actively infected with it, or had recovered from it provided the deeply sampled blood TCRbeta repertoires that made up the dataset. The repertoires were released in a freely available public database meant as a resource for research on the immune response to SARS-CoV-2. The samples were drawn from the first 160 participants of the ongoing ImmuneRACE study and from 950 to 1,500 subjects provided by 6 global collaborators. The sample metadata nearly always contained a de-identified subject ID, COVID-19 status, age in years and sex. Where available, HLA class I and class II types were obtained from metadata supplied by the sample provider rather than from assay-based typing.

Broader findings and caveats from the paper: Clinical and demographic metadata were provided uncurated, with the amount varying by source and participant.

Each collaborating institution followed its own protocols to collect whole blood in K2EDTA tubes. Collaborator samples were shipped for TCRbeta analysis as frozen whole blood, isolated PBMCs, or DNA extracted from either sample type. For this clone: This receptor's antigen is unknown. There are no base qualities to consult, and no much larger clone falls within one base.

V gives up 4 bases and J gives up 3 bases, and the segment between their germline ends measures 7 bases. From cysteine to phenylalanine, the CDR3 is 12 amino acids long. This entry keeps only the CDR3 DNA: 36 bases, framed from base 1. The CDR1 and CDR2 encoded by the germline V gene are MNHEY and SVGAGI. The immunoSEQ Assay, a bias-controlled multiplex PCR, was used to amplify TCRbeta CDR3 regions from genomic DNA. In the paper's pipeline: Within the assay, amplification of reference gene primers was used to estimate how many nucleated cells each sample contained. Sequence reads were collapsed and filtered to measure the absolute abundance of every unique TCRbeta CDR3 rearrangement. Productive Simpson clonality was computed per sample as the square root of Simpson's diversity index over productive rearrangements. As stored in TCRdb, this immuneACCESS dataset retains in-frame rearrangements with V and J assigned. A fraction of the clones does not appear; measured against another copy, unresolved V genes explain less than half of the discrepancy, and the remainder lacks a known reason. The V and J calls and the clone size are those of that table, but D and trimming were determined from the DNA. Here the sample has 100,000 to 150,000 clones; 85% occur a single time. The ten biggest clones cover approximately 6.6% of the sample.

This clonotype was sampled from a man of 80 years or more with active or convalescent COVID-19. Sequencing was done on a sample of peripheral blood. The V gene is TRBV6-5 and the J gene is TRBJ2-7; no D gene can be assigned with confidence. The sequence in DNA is TGTGCCAGCAGTTCCTTTAGCTACGAGCAGTACTTC. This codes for CASSSFSYEQYF.